Shown below are 18 T cell receptor beta chains from a single sample sequenced in a study of shared clonotypes between healthy human individuals (dated by TCRdb to the early 2020s). Library method: the immunoSEQ multiplex PCR assay. The source is immuneACCESS, and TCRdb retained only in-frame sequences with V and J called. Part of the clones is not carried over; for the studies checked, unresolved V genes explain less than half of this, and the remainder is unexplained. In all, the sample holds nearly 1,000,000 clones, and approximately 80% of those were seen once. The ten largest clonotypes hold about 1.5% of the sample. The specimen sequenced was memory CD4+ T cells sorted from blood. Reading the label with the study, this specimen's cell subset or site is: CD45RA-negative fraction. The receptors stem from a young man in good health.

The chain employs TRBV6-1 and TRBJ2-7, with D possibly TRBD1 on 5 matching bases. Trimming shortened V by 2 bases and J by 2 bases, and 10 bases separated the two germline ends. The CDR3 has 14 residues. Germline CDR1 reads MNHNS; CDR2 reads SASEGT. Here the CDR3 DNA reads TGTGCCAGCAGTGAATCACCAGGGACCTACGAGCAGTACTTC. Protein sequence: CASSESPGTYEQYF.

The V and J genes are TRBV10-3 and TRBJ2-7, with 14 bases matching TRBD2. This CDR3 is 15 amino acids long. Germline CDR1 is ENHRY and CDR2 is SYGVKD. After removal of 7 bases from V and 5 bases from J, the junction contained 7 bases not matched to a gene. Written as DNA, the CDR3 is TGTGCCATCAAAGGGACTAGCGGGGGTATCCACGAGCAGTACTTC. Encoded protein: CAIKGTSGGIHEQYF.

The genes are TRBV5-1 and TRBJ2-2; 10 bases are shared with TRBD1. The V and J ends lost 4 bases and 5 bases, in that order; junction bases with no gene match: 14. CDR3 length equals 18 residues. The germline CDR1 and CDR2 sequences are SGHRS and YFSETQ. Written as DNA, the CDR3 is TGCGCCAGCAGCCGTGAAATTGACAGGGGGCGCAGGACCGGGGAGCTGTTTTTT. It codes for CASSREIDRGRRTGELFF.

This chain connects TRBV4-3 to TRBJ2-1; no firm D call. V was shortened by 0 bases and J by 9 bases, with 9 bases between the two germline ends. The CDR3 covers 13 residues. Germline loops: CDR1 LGHNA, CDR2 YSLEER. CDR3 sequence reads: CASSQDSGLEQFF. CDR3 bases: TGCGCCAGCAGCCAAGACTCGGGTCTTGAGCAGTTCTTC.

Turning to this clone: The identical CDR3 is also encoded by other nucleotide sequences in the sample. The chain is built from TRBV2 and TRBJ2-5, with 8 bases lining up with TRBD1. From germline, CDR1 is SNHLY and CDR2 FYNNEI. The CDR3 runs 14 residues. V lost 6 bases and J lost 1; bases outside the gene matches: 4. CDR3 DNA: TGTGCCAGCAGACGCGACAGGGGCCAAGAGACCCAGTACTTC. Its protein is CASRRDRGQETQYF.

The chain joins TRBV5-1 to TRBJ2-7; 8 bases fit TRBD1. Trimming cost V 1 base and J 2 bases; bases outside gene matches: 5. There are 15 residues in the CDR3. The germline V gene has CDR1 SGHRS and CDR2 YFSETQ. The CDR3 DNA sequence: TGCGCCAGCAGCTTGTACGGGACAGGAGCCTACGAGCAGTACTTC. It is translated as CASSLYGTGAYEQYF.

V and J are TRBV2 and TRBJ1-1, with 11 bases fitting TRBD1. This CDR3 comprises 17 residues. The V gene end was trimmed by 4 bases and the J gene end by 5 bases; junction bases not matched to a gene: 12. In germline, CDR1 is SNHLY, CDR2 FYNNEI. The CDR3 spells CASSAYLDRGRMTEAFF. The CDR3 nucleotides read TGTGCCAGCAGTGCTTATTTGGACAGGGGGCGAATGACTGAAGCTTTCTTT.

This clone was counted once. The chain is built from TRBV5-1 and TRBJ2-2; D ambiguous. Germline-derived CDR1 and CDR2 are SGHRS and YFSETQ. V was clipped by 3 bases and J by 4 bases, with 10 bases between them. The CDR3 has 14 amino acids. CDR3 coding DNA: TGCGCCAGCAGCTACGCCTTGGGCACCGGGGAGCTGTTTTTT. This gives the protein CASSYALGTGELFF.

This clone was detected once. The chain uses TRBV7-2 and TRBJ1-2, with 7 bases fitting TRBD1. CDR3 length equals 14 residues. V lost 6 bases to trimming and J lost 4 bases; unmatched junction nucleotides: 8. Looked up from germline, CDR1 is SGHTA and CDR2 is FQGNSA. CDR3 sequence (DNA): TGTGCCAGCAGACCCGACAGGGTTGGCTATGGCTACACCTTC. Translated: CASRPDRVGYGYTF.

The V gene is TRBV10-2, the J gene TRBJ1-2; 7 nucleotides agree with TRBD1. Losses at the gene ends were 6 bases for V and 8 bases for J; bases not matched to a gene: 9. Germline CDR1 is WSHSY and CDR2 is SAAADI. CDR3 size: 13 residues. The CDR3 protein is CASSRDSLMGYTF. DNA of the CDR3: TGCGCCAGCAGCCGGGACAGCCTTATGGGCTACACCTTC.

The V call is TRBV6-1, the J call TRBJ1-1, with TRBD1 matching 9 bases. Per germline, CDR1 MNHNS and CDR2 SASEGT. CDR3 length: 14 residues. The V and J ends lost 2 bases and 7 bases, in that order; junction bases with no gene match: 5. In nucleotides, the CDR3 is TGTGCCAGCAGTGAACGGACAGGGGAAAGTGAAGCTTTCTTT. It is translated as CASSERTGESEAFF.

This clone was seen repeatedly, ten times or more. Different DNA sequences within this sample yield the same CDR3. The chain couples TRBV9 to TRBJ2-3; unclear D gene. The germline gives CDR1 SGDLS, CDR2 YYNGEE. Trimming pared 2 bases from V and 2 bases from J, leaving 6 bases between. This CDR3 comprises 13 residues. CDR3 DNA sequence: TGTGCCAGCAGCGTTGACCACACAGATACGCAGTATTTT. Protein: CASSVDHTDTQYF.

V and J are TRBV27 and TRBJ2-2; maybe TRBD2 (6 bases). CDR3 length: 13 residues. Per the germline V gene, CDR1 is MNHEY and CDR2 is SMNVEV (reference sequence). Trimming took off 6 bases at V and 7 bases at J, with 12 bases between the two ends. The CDR3 sequence is CASSPLGGGELFF. CDR3 nucleotides: TGTGCCAGCAGCCCCCTCGGGGGCGGGGAGCTGTTTTTT.

This chain joins TRBV12-5 and TRBJ2-1, with D hard to call. The V gene's germline CDR1 is LGHNT and CDR2 FRNRAP. The CDR3 is 14 residues long. The germline V and J ends were trimmed by 2 bases and 7 bases, with 12 bases remaining between them. In nucleotides, the CDR3 is TGTGCTAGTGGTTTGATCGCTCGAGGTAATGAGCAGTTCTTC. This gives the protein CASGLIARGNEQFF.

The chain combines TRBV5-1 with TRBJ1-3; D is possibly TRBD1 (6 bases). From germline, CDR1 is SGHRS and CDR2 YFSETQ. The CDR3 is made up of 16 amino acids. V was trimmed by 0 bases and J by 4 bases, leaving 14 bases between them. The CDR3 DNA reads as TGCGCCAGCAGCTTGGGGGTGACAGGCGCCGGAAACACCATATATTTT. It yields the protein CASSLGVTGAGNTIYF. Full variable domain (outside the CDR3, taken from reference TRBV5-1 and TRBJ1-3): KAGVTQTPRYLIKTRGQQVTLSCSPISGHRSVSWYQQTPGQGLQFLFEYFSETQRNKGNFPGRFSGRQFSNSRSEMNVSTLELGDSALYLCASSLGVTGAGNTIYFGEGSWLTVV.

Concerning this clone: A much larger clone sits a single nucleotide away, making a read error possible. The same CDR3 arises from other DNA sequences in this sample as well. The CDR3 DNA reads TGTGCCAGCAGCTTGGGAACAGGGGATGAAAAACTGTTTTTT. Amino acids: CASSLGTGDEKLFF. The chain uses TRBV5-6 and TRBJ1-4, with 7 positions matching TRBD1. J lost 6 bases, V lost 0 bases, and 2 bases had no gene match. This CDR3 has 14 residues. CDR1 is SGHDT and CDR2 is YYEEEE in the germline V gene.

This sequence joins TRBV27 and TRBJ2-1, with TRBD2 matching over 11 bases. CDR1 MNHEY and CDR2 SMNVEV come from the germline V gene (reference sequence). CDR3 length: 16 amino acids. The trim removed 5 bases at V and 6 bases at J, leaving 9 bases unmatched. The CDR3, as DNA: TGTGCCAGCAGTCGGGAGGGGGGGACTAGCGGCAATGAGCAGTTCTTC. Translating gives CASSREGGTSGNEQFF.

This clone has just one count. The CDR3: CASPDSENYNEQFF. CDR3 in DNA: TGTGCCAGCCCGGACTCCGAGAATTACAATGAGCAGTTCTTC. This chain connects TRBV6-4 to TRBJ2-1, with a weak D call TRBD2 (5 bases). CDR3 size: 14 residues. Germline-derived CDR1 and CDR2 are MRHNA and SNTAGT. Trimming pared 8 bases from V and 4 bases from J, leaving 15 bases between.